These 13 T cell receptor beta chains originate from one sample sequenced in a study of metastatic and nonmetastatic thyroid tumors. The entire patient cohort was treatment-naive prior to thyroid surgery. TCRdb ran MiXCR on the PCR reads. The sample consists of over 20,000 clones, about 11% of them appearing once. The sequencing sample was made of blood. The receptors were sampled from a female donor with papillary thyroid cancer or a benign thyroid nodule (not recorded which). Some clones in this sample may be carry-over from other donors' samples.

This clone has at least ten counts. The chain has TRBV4-3 and TRBJ2-7; TRBD1 or TRBD2 may be the D gene (5 bases each). Germline V gene data show CDR1 as LGHNA and CDR2 as YSLEER. The CDR3 sequence is 15 residues long. V lost 4 bases and J 0 bases, leaving 13 bases between the germline ends. The CDR3 here is CASSLRAGSSYEQYF. The CDR3 bases are TGCGCCAGCAGCCTGAGGGCAGGGAGCTCCTACGAGCAGTACTTC.

This clone has ten or more counts. This chain links TRBV4-3 with TRBJ1-1, with D unclear. This CDR3 comprises 15 residues. Germline loops: CDR1 LGHNA, CDR2 YSLEER. V lost 3 bases and J lost 1, with 12 bases in between. The DNA for the CDR3 is TGCGCCAGCAGCCACCTGTTAGGGTCGAACACTGAAGCTTTCTTT. Translation gives CASSHLLGSNTEAFF.

This clone qualifies as medium-sized. This sequence joins TRBV19 and TRBJ1-5; D gene unclear. Germline CDR1 and CDR2: LNHDA and SQIVND (reference sequence). The CDR3 runs to 12 residues. Deletions cut 0 bases from V and 9 bases from J, with 6 bases between. DNA of the CDR3: TGTGCCAGTAGTATAGAGAGAGGGCCCCAGCATTTT. It is translated as CASSIERGPQHF.

This clone was seen ten or more times. The gene calls are TRBV6-4 and TRBJ2-3, with D possibly TRBD2 on 5 matching bases. V lost 3 bases and J 0 bases, leaving 7 bases between the germline ends. The CDR3 covers 14 residues. Germline V gives CDR1 MRHNA, CDR2 SNTAGT. The CDR3 here is CASSEAASTDTQYF. The CDR3 DNA follows: TGTGCCAGCAGTGAAGCGGCTAGCACAGATACGCAGTATTTT.

J is TRBJ1-2 and V is TRBV27; 10 bases map to TRBD1. The germline V gene has CDR1 MNHEY and CDR2 SMNVEV (reference sequence). This CDR3 comprises 15 residues. J lost 7 bases, V lost 2 bases, and 7 bases had no gene match. The CDR3 sequence is CASSLDRGRLLGYTF. CDR3 DNA: TGTGCCAGCAGTTTAGACAGGGGGCGCCTACTTGGCTACACCTTC.

This clone was seen ten or more times. This sequence joins TRBV19 and TRBJ2-3, with D perhaps TRBD1 (5 bases). This CDR3 contains 13 residues. CDR1 and CDR2 (germline): LNHDA, SQIVND (reference sequence). The V end was cut by 4 bases, the J end by 14 bases, with 19 bases between. The CDR3 here is CASSSRRQQTAYF. CDR3 bases: TGTGCCAGTAGTAGTCGCCGACAGCAGACAGCGTATTTT. Based on the CDR3 plus reference TRBV19 and TRBJ2-3, the full variable domain is DGGITQSPKYLFRKEGQNVTLSCEQNLNHDAMYWYRQDPGQGLRLIYYSQIVNDFQKGDIAEGYSVSREKKESFPLTVTSAQKNPTAFYLCASSSRRQQTAYFGPGTRLTVL.

Worth noting for this clone: A read error may be the cause here, since a much bigger clone is one base away. This chain uses TRBV15 with TRBJ2-3; D unresolved. Germline-derived CDR1 and CDR2 are LNHNV and YYDKDF (reference sequence). The CDR3 runs 15 residues. The DNA for the CDR3 is TGTGCCACCAGCGGAGATGTTCTGGGCCCAGATACGCAGTATTTT. Its translation is CATSGDVLGPDTQYF.

By share, this clone counts as medium-sized. The rearrangement joins TRBV28 to TRBJ1-1; D possibly corresponds to TRBD1 (5 bases). Germline assignment: CDR1 MDHEN and CDR2 SYDVKM. The CDR3 runs to 15 residues. V lost 6 bases and J 2 bases, leaving 16 bases between the germline ends. The CDR3 sequence is CASSNPGRANTEAFF. The CDR3 DNA follows: TGTGCCAGCAGCAACCCGGGCAGGGCCAACACTGAAGCTTTCTTT.

The table lists this clone with many counts. The CDR3 bases are TGTGCCAGCAGCCTGAGGACAGGGGGCTCAAATGAGCAGTTCTTC. Amino acid sequence: CASSLRTGGSNEQFF. The genes are TRBV7-9 and TRBJ2-1, with 11 positions matching TRBD1. The CDR3 is made up of 15 amino acids. The V segment lost 5 bases and the J segment 7 bases; nucleotides outside the gene matches: 7. Per the germline V gene, CDR1 is SEHNR and CDR2 is FQNEAQ (reference sequence).

Ten or more counts support this clone. The chain employs TRBV24-1 and TRBJ1-4; D gene unclear. Trimming took 4 bases from V and 7 from J, leaving 9 bases between them. Germline CDR1 reads KGHDR; CDR2 reads SFDVKD. CDR3 length equals 13 residues. The CDR3 reads CATSEGPFEKLFF. CDR3 DNA: TGTGCCACCAGTGAAGGACCATTTGAAAAACTGTTTTTT.

This clone appeared many times. V gene TRBV19 combines with J gene TRBJ2-1; 9 bases line up with TRBD2. From germline, CDR1 is LNHDA and CDR2 SQIVND (reference sequence). This CDR3 contains 14 residues. V trimming: 6 bases; J trimming: 8 bases; junction bases outside the gene matches: 8. The DNA of the CDR3 is TGTGCCAGTAGAGTTAGCGGGAGTGGGGATGAGCAGTTCTTC. It is translated as CASRVSGSGDEQFF.

This clone was counted at least ten times. This chain uses TRBV15 with TRBJ2-5; D call uncertain. Germline V gives CDR1 LNHNV, CDR2 YYDKDF (reference sequence). There are 14 residues in the CDR3. The ends were cut back, 0 bases at V and 2 bases at J, with 7 bases in the middle. The CDR3 DNA sequence: TGTGCCACCAGCAGAGATCGGAGTCAAGAGACCCAGTACTTC. Protein: CATSRDRSQETQYF.

In regard to this clone: A read error may be the cause here, since a much bigger clone is one base away. The rearrangement links TRBV3-1 to TRBJ2-1; 10 bases agree with TRBD2. Germline-derived CDR1 and CDR2 are LGHDT and YNNKEL (reference sequence). The CDR3 length is 13 residues. The V segment lost 4 bases and the J segment 8 bases; nucleotides outside the gene matches: 2. CDR3 protein: CASSLGTSDEQFF. The CDR3 DNA follows: TGTGCCAGCAGCCTAGGGACTAGCGATGAGCAGTTCTTC.